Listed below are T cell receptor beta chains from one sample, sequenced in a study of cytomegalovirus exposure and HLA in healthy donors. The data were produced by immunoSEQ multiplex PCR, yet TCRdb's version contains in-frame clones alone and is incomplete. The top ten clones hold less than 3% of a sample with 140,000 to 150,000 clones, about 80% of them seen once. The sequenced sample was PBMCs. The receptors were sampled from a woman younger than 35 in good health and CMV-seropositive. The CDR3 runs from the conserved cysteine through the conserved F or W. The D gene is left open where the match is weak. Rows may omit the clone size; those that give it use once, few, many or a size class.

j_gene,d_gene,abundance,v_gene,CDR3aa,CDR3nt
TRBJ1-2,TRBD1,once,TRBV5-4,CASSYGQGDNGYTF,TGTGCCAGCAGCTACGGACAGGGGGACAATGGCTACACCTTC
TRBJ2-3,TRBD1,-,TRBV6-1,CACRPDRGETDTQYF,TGTGCCTGTCGGCCGGACAGGGGAGAAACAGATACGCAGTATTTT
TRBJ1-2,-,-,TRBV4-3,CASSQDRSGAWGYTF,TGCGCCAGCAGCCAAGATCGAAGCGGGGCTTGGGGCTACACCTTC
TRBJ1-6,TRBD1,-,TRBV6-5,CASSYLGQGDSPLHF,TGTGCCAGCAGTTACCTGGGACAGGGGGATTCACCCCTCCACTTT
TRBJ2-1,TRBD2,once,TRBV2,CASGSGGARSEQFF,TGTGCCAGCGGGAGCGGGGGGGCAAGAAGTGAGCAGTTCTTC
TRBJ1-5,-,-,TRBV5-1,CASSLLGGNQPQHF,TGCGCCAGCAGCTTGTTAGGGGGAAACCAGCCCCAGCATTTT
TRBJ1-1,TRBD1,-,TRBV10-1,CASSKGGAGTEAFF,TGCGCCAGCAGCAAAGGGGGCGCGGGCACTGAAGCTTTCTTT
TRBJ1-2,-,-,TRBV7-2,CASSLVKTKGYGYTF,TGTGCCAGCAGCTTAGTGAAGACGAAGGGGTATGGCTACACCTTC
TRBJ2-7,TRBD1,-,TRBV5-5,CASSYFGTGERGEQYF,TGTGCCAGCAGTTACTTTGGGACAGGGGAAAGGGGAGAGCAGTACTTC
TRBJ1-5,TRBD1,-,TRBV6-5,CASSTGTGRQPQHF,TGTGCCAGCAGTACCGGGACAGGGAGACAGCCCCAGCATTTT
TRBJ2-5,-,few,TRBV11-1,CASSLPRQRSQETQYF,TGTGCCAGCAGCTTACCCCGACAGAGAAGCCAAGAGACCCAGTACTTC
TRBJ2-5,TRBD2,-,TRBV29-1,CSVASGVGETQYF,TGCAGCGTCGCAAGCGGGGTCGGAGAGACCCAGTACTTC
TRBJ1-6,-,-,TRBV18,CASSPVRNSPLHF,TGTGCCAGCTCACCGGTTCGGAATTCACCCCTCCACTTT
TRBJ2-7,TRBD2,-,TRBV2,CASLFEGGGYEQYF,TGTGCCAGCCTGTTTGAGGGCGGGGGTTACGAGCAGTACTTC
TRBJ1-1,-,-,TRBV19,CASSSAGSTEAFF,TGTGCCAGTAGTTCCGCCGGGAGCACTGAAGCTTTCTTT
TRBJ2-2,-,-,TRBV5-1,CASSLAEPGELFF,TGCGCCAGCAGCTTGGCCGAGCCCGGGGAGCTGTTTTTT
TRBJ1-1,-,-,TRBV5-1,CASSLDGGGIGEAFF,TGCGCCAGCAGCTTGGACGGGGGGGGCATCGGTGAAGCTTTCTTT
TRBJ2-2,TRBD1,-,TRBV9,CASRGTVTGAGELFF,TGTGCCAGCAGAGGTACCGTTACAGGGGCCGGGGAGCTGTTTTTT
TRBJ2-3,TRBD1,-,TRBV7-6,CASTKTQGARADTQYF,TGTGCCAGCACCAAGACTCAGGGGGCGAGGGCAGATACGCAGTATTTT
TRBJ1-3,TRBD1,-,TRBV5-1,CASSRTGANLGNTIYF,TGCGCCAGCAGCCGGACAGGGGCCAACCTCGGAAACACCATATATTTT
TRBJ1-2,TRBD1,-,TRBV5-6,CASSLGDRYRGYTF,TGTGCCAGCAGCTTGGGGGACAGGTATCGTGGCTACACCTTC
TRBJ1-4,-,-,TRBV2,CASSEGGGEKLFF,TGTGCCAGCAGTGAAGGGGGAGGCGAAAAACTGTTTTTT
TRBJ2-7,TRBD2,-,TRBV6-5,CASSWTSGGHQEQYF,TGTGCCAGCAGCTGGACTAGCGGGGGCCACCAAGAGCAGTACTTC
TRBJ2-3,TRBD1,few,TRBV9,CASSVSDRGGDTQYF,TGTGCCAGCAGCGTATCGGACAGGGGGGGAGATACGCAGTATTTT
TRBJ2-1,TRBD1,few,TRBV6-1,CASSEFAGTGNNEQFF,TGTGCCAGCAGTGAATTTGCCGGGACAGGGAACAATGAGCAGTTCTTC
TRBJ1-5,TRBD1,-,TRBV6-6,CASGGTEINQPQHF,TGTGCCAGCGGAGGGACAGAAATAAATCAGCCCCAGCATTTT
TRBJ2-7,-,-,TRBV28,CANQRVGGYEQYF,TGTGCCAACCAAAGGGTAGGAGGGTACGAGCAGTACTTC
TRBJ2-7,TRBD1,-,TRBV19,CASSSARTGTYEQYF,TGTGCCAGTAGTTCCGCCCGGACAGGTACTTACGAGCAGTACTTC
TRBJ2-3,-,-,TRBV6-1,CASSEGLLSTDTQYF,TGTGCCAGCAGTGAGGGACTCCTTAGCACAGATACGCAGTATTTT
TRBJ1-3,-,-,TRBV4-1,CASSQDGLPGNTIYF,TGCGCCAGCAGCCAAGATGGCCTGCCGGGAAACACCATATATTTT
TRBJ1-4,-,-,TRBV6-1,CASSDRIQGSEKLFF,TGTGCCAGCAGTGACCGAATCCAGGGTTCTGAAAAACTGTTTTTT
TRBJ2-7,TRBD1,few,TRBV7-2,CASSLDRVNSYEQYF,TGTGCCAGCAGCTTGGACAGGGTAAACTCCTACGAGCAGTACTTC
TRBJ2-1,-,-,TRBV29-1,CSVPRGGGHEQFF,TGCAGCGTCCCCAGGGGAGGGGGGCATGAGCAGTTCTTC
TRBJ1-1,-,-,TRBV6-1,CASSEGNMNTEAFF,TGTGCCAGCAGTGAGGGCAACATGAACACTGAAGCTTTCTTT
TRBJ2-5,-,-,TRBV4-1,CASSSQGGVGRGQETQYF,TGCGCCAGCAGCTCCCAGGGTGGGGTGGGGCGCGGACAAGAGACCCAGTACTTC
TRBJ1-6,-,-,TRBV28,CASSLPGGQTNSPLHF,TGTGCCAGCAGTTTACCGGGGGGGCAGACTAATTCACCCCTCCACTTT
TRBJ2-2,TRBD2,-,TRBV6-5,CASSSRRGGDTGELFF,TGTGCCAGCAGTTCCCGCCGGGGGGGGGACACCGGGGAGCTGTTTTTT
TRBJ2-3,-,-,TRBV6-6,CASGRAGSTDTQYF,TGTGCCAGCGGGCGTGCGGGGAGCACAGATACGCAGTATTTT
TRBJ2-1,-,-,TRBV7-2,CASSPTRRSYNEQFF,TGTGCCAGCAGCCCAACTAGGCGCTCCTACAATGAGCAGTTCTTC
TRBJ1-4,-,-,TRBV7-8,CASSSGFNEKLFF,TGTGCCAGCAGCTCAGGGTTTAATGAAAAACTGTTTTTT
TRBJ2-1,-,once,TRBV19,CASSMTGRNEQFF,TGTGCCAGTAGTATGACAGGGAGGAATGAGCAGTTCTTC
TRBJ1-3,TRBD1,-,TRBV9,CASSVELQGTGNTIYF,TGTGCCAGCAGCGTAGAGTTACAGGGGACTGGAAACACCATATATTTT
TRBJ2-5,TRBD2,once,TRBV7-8,CASSLGRPSGGLAQETQYF,TGTGCCAGCAGCTTAGGTCGGCCTAGCGGAGGATTAGCGCAAGAGACCCAGTACTTC
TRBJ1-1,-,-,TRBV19,CASSQHGNAEAFF,TGTGCCAGTAGTCAACACGGGAACGCTGAAGCTTTCTTT
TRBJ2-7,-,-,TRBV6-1,CATSPLYEQYF,TGTGCCACCTCCCCACTCTACGAGCAGTACTTC
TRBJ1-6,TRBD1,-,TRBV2,CASSESAGGVSPLHF,TGTGCCAGCAGTGAATCGGCAGGGGGCGTTTCACCCCTCCACTTT
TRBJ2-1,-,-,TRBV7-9,CASSLEGLGSYNEQFF,TGTGCCAGCAGCTTAGAGGGGTTGGGGTCCTACAATGAGCAGTTCTTC